Shown below are 14 T cell receptor beta chains from a single sample sequenced in a study of cytomegalovirus exposure and HLA in healthy donors. PCR employed 60 Vbeta and 13 Jbeta primers. Assay: immunoSEQ multiplex PCR; the TCRdb copy retains only in-frame clones and omits some. This sample's table reports just over 60,000 clones. Sequenced input: PBMCs. The receptors were sampled from a young man in good health and CMV-seropositive.

The chain recombines TRBV9 with TRBJ2-3; maybe TRBD1 (5 bases). Trimming took 0 bases from V and 6 from J, leaving 11 bases between them. The CDR3 has 14 residues. Germline V gives CDR1 SGDLS, CDR2 YYNGEE. DNA of the CDR3: TGTGCCAGCAGCGTAGAAGTAGGGGCTGATACGCAGTATTTT. Residues: CASSVEVGADTQYF.

This rearrangement joins TRBV2 to TRBJ1-4; TRBD1 agrees at 9 bases. The CDR3 is 15 residues long. With 7 bases clipped from V and 5 bases from J, the junction kept 8 bases outside the gene matches. Per germline, CDR1 SNHLY and CDR2 FYNNEI. The CDR3 here is CASTVLTGGNEKLFF. The CDR3 region has the DNA TGTGCCAGCACCGTACTGACAGGGGGGAATGAAAAACTGTTTTTT.

The rearrangement uses TRBV6-5 and TRBJ2-7; TRBD1 agrees at 8 bases. The CDR3 covers 13 residues. With V trimmed by 6 bases and J by 5 bases, 6 bases remained unmatched. Germline loops: CDR1 MNHEY, CDR2 SVGAGI. This CDR3 reads CASSPRGLDEQYF. DNA for the CDR3: TGTGCCAGCAGCCCCAGGGGGCTTGACGAGCAGTACTTC.

The genes are TRBV7-8 and TRBJ1-4; no reliable D call. The CDR3 totals 15 residues. CDR1 is SGHVS, CDR2 FQNEAQ, per germline. V was cut by 0 bases and J by 1 base, with 6 bases left in between. The CDR3 DNA sequence: TGTGCCAGCAGCTTAGCGGCGGTAACTAATGAAAAACTGTTTTTT. This translates into CASSLAAVTNEKLFF.

This rearrangement joins TRBV7-9 to TRBJ1-1, with 7 bases fitting TRBD1. Germline V gene sequence: CDR1 SEHNR, CDR2 FQNEAQ (reference sequence). The V segment lost 6 bases and the J segment 7 bases; nucleotides outside the gene matches: 8. This CDR3 has 13 amino acids. CDR3 DNA sequence: TGTGCCAGCAGACCCAAGGGGGCCCTTGAAGCTTTCTTT. Protein: CASRPKGALEAFF.

This sequence joins TRBV23-1 and TRBJ1-2; possible D gene TRBD1, 6 bases. TRBV23-1 is an ORF, with its function uncertain. There are 17 residues in the CDR3. V was clipped by 4 bases and J by 2 bases, with 20 bases between them. The CDR3 nucleotides read TGCGCCAGCAGTCTCCCGGGCTACAGGGCTCTAAACTATGGCTACACCTTC. Translating gives CASSLPGYRALNYGYTF.

V is TRBV5-1 and J is TRBJ2-1; TRBD1 matches 7 bases. This CDR3 region has 15 residues. V gave up 3 bases and J gave up 4 bases; unmatched junction bases: 7. Germline CDR1 reads SGHRS; CDR2 reads YFSETQ. The DNA of the CDR3 is TGCGCCAGCAGCTCTGGGACAGTCCAATACAATGAGCAGTTCTTC. Residues: CASSSGTVQYNEQFF.

The genes are TRBV6-1 and TRBJ2-3, with 13 bases that match TRBD2. Germline assignment: CDR1 MNHNS and CDR2 SASEGT. This CDR3 contains 15 residues. The junction had 1 base not matched to a gene; V was cut back by 3 bases and J by 4 bases. The CDR3 loop reads CASSDTSGGADTQYF. The CDR3 DNA follows: TGTGCCAGCAGTGATACTAGCGGGGGGGCAGATACGCAGTATTTT.

V usage is TRBV7-2 and J usage is TRBJ1-5, with 9 bases fitting TRBD1. Looked up from germline, CDR1 is SGHTA and CDR2 is FQGNSA. This CDR3 has 15 residues. The V gene end was trimmed by 5 bases and the J gene end by 0 bases; junction bases not matched to a gene: 2. The chain's CDR3 is CASSQGQGSNQPQHF. CDR3 nucleotides: TGTGCCAGCAGCCAGGGACAGGGTAGCAATCAGCCCCAGCATTTT.

V usage is TRBV5-1 and J usage is TRBJ2-1; TRBD2 matches 7 bases. The germline CDR1 and CDR2 sequences are SGHRS and YFSETQ. This CDR3 has 15 amino acids. V was clipped by 7 bases and J by 3 bases; unmatched bases: 10. CDR3 coding DNA: TGCGCCAGCTACTCCGGACTAGTCGACTACAATGAGCAGTTCTTC. It translates to CASYSGLVDYNEQFF.

V and J are TRBV9 and TRBJ2-1; TRBD2 aligns across 7 bases. This CDR3 has 16 residues. CDR1 is SGDLS and CDR2 is YYNGEE in the germline V gene. Germline trimming cut 0 bases from V and 8 bases from J; bases unmatched to any gene: 11. CDR3 in DNA: TGTGCCAGCAGCGTAGCTAGCGGCGGGATGGGAGATGAGCAGTTCTTC. Encoded protein: CASSVASGGMGDEQFF.

The chain employs TRBV30 and TRBJ1-1, with D possibly being TRBD1 (6 bases). Deletions cut 5 bases from V and 5 bases from J, with 21 bases between. There are 15 residues in the CDR3. Germline V lookup: CDR1 GTSNPN, CDR2 SVGIG (reference sequence). The CDR3 loop reads CAWRNTQGLRTEAFF. The DNA of the CDR3 is TGTGCCTGGCGTAACACACAGGGTCTGAGGACTGAAGCTTTCTTT. The full variable domain, its missing parts supplied by reference TRBV30 and TRBJ1-1, is SQTIHQWPATLVQPVGSPLSLECTVEGTSNPNLYWYRQAAGRGLQLLFYSVGIGQISSEVPQNLSASRPQDRQFILSSKKLLLSDSGFYLCAWRNTQGLRTEAFFGQGTRLTVV.

The chain uses TRBV5-1 and TRBJ2-5; TRBD2 matches 7 bases. The V and J ends lost 5 bases and 1 base, in that order; junction bases with no gene match: 8. Germline V CDR1 and CDR2: SGHRS, YFSETQ. The CDR3 consists of 15 residues. CDR3 amino acids: CASSVGGGPQETQYF. In nucleotides, the CDR3 is TGCGCCAGCAGTGTTGGGGGAGGGCCCCAAGAGACCCAGTACTTC.

The V and J genes are TRBV5-1 and TRBJ1-6; 9 positions agree with TRBD1. The CDR3 sequence is 17 residues long. Germline V lookup: CDR1 SGHRS, CDR2 YFSETQ. V was clipped by 3 bases and J by 7 bases; unmatched bases: 11. The CDR3 is CASSSWGQGTGNSPLHF. DNA of the CDR3: TGCGCCAGCAGCTCCTGGGGGCAGGGGACAGGGAATTCACCCCTCCACTTT.